The 9 T cell receptor beta chains below were found in one sample sequenced in a study of OX40 agonist ivuxolimab in advanced cancers. Clones were sequenced by immunoSEQ multiplex PCR, and TCRdb holds only the in-frame ones, with some missing. This sample has about 68,000 clones; about 84% occur once, and the top ten carry 0.55% to 0.85%. The sample here was CD4+ or CD8+ T cells sorted from blood, taken in a trial of the OX40 agonist ivuxolimab. These receptors were collected from an adult with an advanced solid tumor such as melanoma, head and neck, liver or kidney cancer.

V is TRBV7-9 and J is TRBJ2-5; D not certain. Germline V lookup: CDR1 SEHNR, CDR2 FQNEAQ (reference sequence). The V and J ends lost 4 bases and 4 bases respectively, with 13 bases between them. CDR3 length: 14 residues. The CDR3 region is CASSSKWAPETQYF. The CDR3, as DNA: TGTGCCAGCAGCTCCAAGTGGGCCCCAGAGACCCAGTACTTC. Full variable domain (remainder filled in from reference TRBV7-9 and TRBJ2-5): DTGVSQNPRHKITKRGQNVTFRCDPISEHNRLYWYRQTLGQGPEFLTYFQNEAQLEKSRLLSDRFSAERPKGSFSTLEIQRTEQGDSAMYLCASSSKWAPETQYFGPGTRLLVL.

The CDR3 region is CASSQVGKGTDTQYF. CDR3 bases: TGTGCCAGCAGCCAGGTAGGGAAGGGCACAGATACGCAGTATTTT. V usage is TRBV4-2 and J usage is TRBJ2-3; D unresolved. The CDR3 covers 15 residues. Germline lookup yields CDR1 LGHNA and CDR2 YNFKEQ. V lost 3 bases to trimming and J lost 1 base, with 11 bases between them.

The V gene is TRBV7-2, the J gene TRBJ2-7; 9 nucleotides align to TRBD1. Trimming took 0 bases from V and 5 from J; bases not matched to a gene: 5. The CDR3 covers 15 residues. Germline V gene lookup returns CDR1 SGHTA and CDR2 FQGNSA. CDR3 sequence reads: CASSLAGQGVHEQYF. DNA of the CDR3: TGTGCCAGCAGCTTAGCGGGACAGGGTGTCCACGAGCAGTACTTC.

V and J are TRBV2 and TRBJ1-4; D not certain. V was clipped by 6 bases and J by 0 bases, with 20 bases between them. Per the germline V gene, CDR1 is SNHLY and CDR2 is FYNNEI. The CDR3 loop spans 18 amino acids. CDR3 nucleotides: TGTGCCAGCAGGCCGGGCCTTGGCGGACCTGCAACTAATGAAAAACTGTTTTTT. Protein: CASRPGLGGPATNEKLFF.

The chain combines TRBV7-8 with TRBJ1-1; D possibly corresponds to TRBD1 (6 bases). The length of the CDR3 is 15 residues. The germline CDR1 and CDR2 sequences are SGHVS and FQNEAQ. Trimming left V 5 bases short and J 2 bases short, with 15 bases between. CDR3 residues: CASSPQGTLNTEAFF. The CDR3, as DNA: TGTGCCAGCAGCCCACAGGGAACTTTAAACACTGAAGCTTTCTTT.

The chain employs TRBV7-2 and TRBJ2-5; 7 positions agree with TRBD1. Germline CDR1 SGHTA, CDR2 FQGNSA. This CDR3 comprises 13 residues. V shed 3 bases and J 3 bases; nucleotides not matched to a gene: 1. The CDR3 DNA sequence: TGTGCCAGCAGCTTGCAGGGGGAAGAGACCCAGTACTTC. This gives the protein CASSLQGEETQYF.

CDR3 loop: CASSLVGVYTF. The CDR3 region has the DNA TGTGCCAGCAGTCTCGTGGGGGTCTACACCTTC. The V and J genes are TRBV5-8 and TRBJ1-2, with a possible D match to TRBD1 (5 bases). This CDR3 contains 11 residues. V gave up 5 bases and J gave up 10 bases, with 12 bases separating them. Germline loops: CDR1 SGHTS, CDR2 YDEGEE.

The J gene is TRBJ1-2, the V gene TRBV19; D not certain. Per germline, CDR1 LNHDA and CDR2 SQIVND (reference sequence). V was cut by 2 bases and J by 3 bases, with 4 bases left in between. This CDR3 has 12 residues. CDR3 region: CASSIQDYGYTF. CDR3 bases: TGTGCCAGTAGTATACAGGACTATGGCTACACCTTC.

The gene calls are TRBV7-2 and TRBJ2-3; D is possibly TRBD1 or TRBD2 (6 bases each). The CDR3 is 15 residues long. V shed 3 bases and J shed 8 bases, with 18 bases lying between them. From germline, CDR1 is SGHTA and CDR2 FQGNSA. The DNA for the CDR3 is TGTGCCAGCAGCTTGGGGGGCTCAATTTTTAGTACGCAGTATTTT. It is translated as CASSLGGSIFSTQYF.